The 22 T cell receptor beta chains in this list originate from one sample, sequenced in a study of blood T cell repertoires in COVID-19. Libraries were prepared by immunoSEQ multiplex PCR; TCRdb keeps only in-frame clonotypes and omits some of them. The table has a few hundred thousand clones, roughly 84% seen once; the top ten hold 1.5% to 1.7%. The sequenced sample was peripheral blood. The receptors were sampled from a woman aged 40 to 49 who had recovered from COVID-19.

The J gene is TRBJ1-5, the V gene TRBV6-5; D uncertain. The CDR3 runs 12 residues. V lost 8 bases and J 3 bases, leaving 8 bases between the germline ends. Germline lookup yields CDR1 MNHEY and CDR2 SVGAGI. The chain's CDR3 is CASRTTNQPQHF. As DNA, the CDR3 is TGTGCCAGCCGGACTACCAATCAGCCCCAGCATTTT.

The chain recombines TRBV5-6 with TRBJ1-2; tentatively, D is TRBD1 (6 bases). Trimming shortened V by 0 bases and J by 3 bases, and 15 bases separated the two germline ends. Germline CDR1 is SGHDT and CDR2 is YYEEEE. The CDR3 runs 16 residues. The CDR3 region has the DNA TGTGCCAGCAGCTTGGAACAAACAGGGTTTGACTATGGCTACACCTTC. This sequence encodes CASSLEQTGFDYGYTF.

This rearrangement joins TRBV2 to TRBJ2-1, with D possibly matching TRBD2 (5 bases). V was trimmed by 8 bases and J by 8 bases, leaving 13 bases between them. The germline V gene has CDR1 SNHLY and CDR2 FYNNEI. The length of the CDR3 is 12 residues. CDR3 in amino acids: CASEGGGHEQFF. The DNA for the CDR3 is TGTGCCAGCGAGGGCGGTGGCCATGAGCAGTTCTTC.

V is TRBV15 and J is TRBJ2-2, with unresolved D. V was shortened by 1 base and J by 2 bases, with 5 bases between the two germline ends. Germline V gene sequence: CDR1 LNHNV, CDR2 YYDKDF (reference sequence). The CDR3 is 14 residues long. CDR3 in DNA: TGTGCCACCAGCAGAGCGAGTAACACCGGGGAGCTGTTTTTT. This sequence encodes CATSRASNTGELFF.

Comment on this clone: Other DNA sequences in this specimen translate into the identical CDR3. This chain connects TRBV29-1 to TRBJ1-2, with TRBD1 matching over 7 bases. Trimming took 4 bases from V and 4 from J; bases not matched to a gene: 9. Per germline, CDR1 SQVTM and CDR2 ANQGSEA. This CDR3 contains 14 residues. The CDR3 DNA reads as TGCAGCGTTGGGAACCGGGACAGCCTCTATGGCTACACCTTC. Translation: CSVGNRDSLYGYTF.

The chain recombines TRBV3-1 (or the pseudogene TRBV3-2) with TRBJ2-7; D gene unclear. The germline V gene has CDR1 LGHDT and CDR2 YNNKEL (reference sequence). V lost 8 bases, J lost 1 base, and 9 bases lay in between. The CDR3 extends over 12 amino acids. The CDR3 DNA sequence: TGTGCCAGCGGTCCCGCGTCCTACGAGCAGTACTTC. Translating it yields CASGPASYEQYF.

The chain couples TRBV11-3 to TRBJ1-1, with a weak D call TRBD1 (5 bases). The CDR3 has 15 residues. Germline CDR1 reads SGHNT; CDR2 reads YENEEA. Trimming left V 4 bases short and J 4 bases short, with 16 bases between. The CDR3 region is CASSWVTGGTTEAFF. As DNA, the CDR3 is TGTGCCAGCAGCTGGGTCACAGGTGGAACCACTGAAGCTTTCTTT.

As DNA, the CDR3 is TGTGCCACCAGCAGAGTTGGGAACAGGGGGATTACCTACAATGAGCAGTTCTTC. It encodes CATSRVGNRGITYNEQFF. V gene TRBV15 combines with J gene TRBJ2-1; 8 bases fit TRBD1. In germline, CDR1 is LNHNV, CDR2 YYDKDF (reference sequence). Trimming at V came to 1 base and at J to 2 bases, leaving 10 bases not matched to a gene. CDR3 length: 18 residues.

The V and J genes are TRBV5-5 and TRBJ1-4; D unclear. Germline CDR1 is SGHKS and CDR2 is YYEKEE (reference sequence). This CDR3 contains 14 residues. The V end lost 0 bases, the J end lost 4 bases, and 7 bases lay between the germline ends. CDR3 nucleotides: TGTGCCAGCAGCTTGGCCCAGCGTAATGAAAAACTGTTTTTT. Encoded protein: CASSLAQRNEKLFF.

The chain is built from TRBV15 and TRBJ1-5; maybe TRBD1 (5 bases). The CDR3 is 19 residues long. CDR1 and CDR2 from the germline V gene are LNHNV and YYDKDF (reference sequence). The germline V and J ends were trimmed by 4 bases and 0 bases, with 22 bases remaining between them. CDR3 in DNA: TGTGCCACCAGCACCCTGACAGCCAAATTCCCCTATAGCAATCAGCCCCAGCATTTT. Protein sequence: CATSTLTAKFPYSNQPQHF.

In nucleotides, the CDR3 is TGTGCCAGCAGACACCGGGACAGGCATACAGATACGCAGTATTTT. It translates to CASRHRDRHTDTQYF. This sequence joins TRBV5-4 and TRBJ2-3; 8 nucleotides align to TRBD1. The CDR3 sequence is 15 residues long. Germline assignment: CDR1 SGHNT and CDR2 YYREEE (reference sequence). V trimming: 5 bases; J trimming: 3 bases; junction bases outside the gene matches: 8.

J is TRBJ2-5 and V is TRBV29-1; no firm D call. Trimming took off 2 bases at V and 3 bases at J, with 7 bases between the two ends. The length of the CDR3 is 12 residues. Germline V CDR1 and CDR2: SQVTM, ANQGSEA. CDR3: CSVEIEEETQYF. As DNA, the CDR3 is TGCAGCGTTGAAATCGAGGAAGAGACCCAGTACTTC.

The CDR3 DNA is TGTGCCAGCAGCCCACCGCCGCGGGACAGGGGAAACTATGGCTACACCTTC. This sequence encodes CASSPPPRDRGNYGYTF. J is TRBJ1-2 and V is TRBV28; 10 bases are shared with TRBD1. Germline CDR1 is MDHEN and CDR2 is SYDVKM. V was clipped by 6 bases and J by 2 bases; unmatched bases: 12. The CDR3 runs to 17 residues.

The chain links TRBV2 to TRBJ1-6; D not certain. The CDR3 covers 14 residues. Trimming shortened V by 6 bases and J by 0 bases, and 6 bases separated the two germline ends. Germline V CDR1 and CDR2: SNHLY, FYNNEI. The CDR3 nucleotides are TGTGCCAGCAGGGTAGTCTCCTATAATTCACCCCTCCACTTT. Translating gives CASRVVSYNSPLHF.

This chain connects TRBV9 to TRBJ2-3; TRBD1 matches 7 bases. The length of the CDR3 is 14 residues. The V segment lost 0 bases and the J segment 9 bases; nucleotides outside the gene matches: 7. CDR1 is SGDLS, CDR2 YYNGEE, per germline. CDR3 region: CASSVEGASTTQYF. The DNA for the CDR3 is TGTGCCAGCAGCGTAGAGGGGGCCAGTACCACGCAGTATTTT. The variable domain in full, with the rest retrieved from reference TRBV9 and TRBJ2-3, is DSGVTQTPKHLITATGQRVTLRCSPRSGDLSVYWYQQSLDQGLQFLIQYYNGEERAKGNILERFSAQQFPDLHSELNLSSLELGDSALYFCASSVEGASTTQYFGPGTRLTVL.

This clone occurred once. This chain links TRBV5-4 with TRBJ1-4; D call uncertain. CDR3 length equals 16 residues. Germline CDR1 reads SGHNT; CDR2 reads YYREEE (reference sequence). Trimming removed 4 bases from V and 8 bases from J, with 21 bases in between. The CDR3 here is CASSARGGVDREKLFF. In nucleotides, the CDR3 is TGTGCCAGCAGCGCCCGCGGCGGGGTTGATCGAGAAAAACTGTTTTTT.

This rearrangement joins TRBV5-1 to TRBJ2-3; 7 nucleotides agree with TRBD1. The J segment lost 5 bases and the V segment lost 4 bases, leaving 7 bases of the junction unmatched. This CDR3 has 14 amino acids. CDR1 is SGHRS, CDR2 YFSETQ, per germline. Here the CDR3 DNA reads TGCGCCAGCAGCGACAGGGATTCAGGAGATACGCAGTATTTT. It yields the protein CASSDRDSGDTQYF.

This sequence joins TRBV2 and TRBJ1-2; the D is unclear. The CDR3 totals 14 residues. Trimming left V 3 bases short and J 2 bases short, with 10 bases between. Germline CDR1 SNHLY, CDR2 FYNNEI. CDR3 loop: CASSDGWQNYGYTF. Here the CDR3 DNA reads TGTGCCAGCAGTGATGGTTGGCAGAACTATGGCTACACCTTC.

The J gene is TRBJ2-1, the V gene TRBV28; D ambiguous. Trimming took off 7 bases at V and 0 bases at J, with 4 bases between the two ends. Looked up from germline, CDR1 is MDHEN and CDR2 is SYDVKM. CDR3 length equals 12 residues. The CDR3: CASMSSYNEQFF. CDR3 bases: TGTGCCAGCATGAGCTCCTACAATGAGCAGTTCTTC.

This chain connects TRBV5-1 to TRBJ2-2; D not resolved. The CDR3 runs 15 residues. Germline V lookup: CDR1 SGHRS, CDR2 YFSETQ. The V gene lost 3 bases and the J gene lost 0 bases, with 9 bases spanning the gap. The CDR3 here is CASSYDTANTGELFF. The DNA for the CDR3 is TGCGCCAGCAGCTATGACACGGCGAACACCGGGGAGCTGTTTTTT.

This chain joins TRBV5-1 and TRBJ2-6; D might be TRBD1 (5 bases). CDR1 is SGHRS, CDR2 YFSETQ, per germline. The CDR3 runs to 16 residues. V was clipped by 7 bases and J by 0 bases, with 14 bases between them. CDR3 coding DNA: TGCGCCAGCGGGGTAAGGGGAATCTCTGGGGCCAACGTCCTGACTTTC. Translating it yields CASGVRGISGANVLTF.

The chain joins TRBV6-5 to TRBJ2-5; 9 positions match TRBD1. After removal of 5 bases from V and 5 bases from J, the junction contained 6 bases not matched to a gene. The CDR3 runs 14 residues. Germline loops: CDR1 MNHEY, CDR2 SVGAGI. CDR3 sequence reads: CASSTATGGETQYF. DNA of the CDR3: TGTGCCAGCAGTACCGCGACAGGGGGGGAGACCCAGTACTTC.